Included here is one T cell receptor beta chain sequence, with context. Its antigen is not known. This record comes from a study of cytomegalovirus exposure and HLA in healthy donors. Germline V gene data show CDR1 as SGHDT and CDR2 as YYEEEE. V was pared by 4 bases and J by 8 bases, with 21 bases between. The CDR3 extends over 16 amino acids. Primers included in the PCR were 60 Vbeta and 13 Jbeta primers. TCRdb keeps only in-frame clones here, not all; method: immunoSEQ multiplex PCR. The sample consists of around 140,000 clones, around 59% of them appearing once. The study, taken as a whole, reports: Later, an analysis showed that TCR beta chains associated with HLA were more clonally expanded than others that were equally common. Roughly uniform sequencing depth across donors was assumed, possibly incorrectly. In a later analysis, specific HLA alleles were associated with some 16,000 TCR beta sequences at a 0.05 false discovery rate.

The receptor was isolated from a male donor in good health and CMV-seronegative. The rearrangement links TRBV5-6 to TRBJ2-2; D is perhaps TRBD1 (5 bases). Sequencing was carried out using PBMCs. The CDR3, as DNA: TGTGCCAGCAGCCCAGTCGGTTCAGGGCTAGGGGGGGAGCTGTTTTTT. Its translation: CASSPVGSGLGGELFF. The whole variable domain, filled in from reference TRBV5-6 and TRBJ2-2, reads DAGVTQSPTHLIKTRGQQVTLRCSPKSGHDTVSWYQQALGQGPQFIFQYYEEEERQRGNFPDRFSGHQFPNYSSELNVNALLLGDSALYLCASSPVGSGLGGELFFGEGSRLTVL.